The present TCR beta chain was sequenced within a study of CD8 T cells in ankylosing spondylitis. Concerning this clonotype itself: Its antigen is not known.

V trimming: 2 bases; J trimming: 5 bases; junction bases outside the gene matches: 11. Germline V gene data show CDR1 as MNHEY and CDR2 as SVGAGI. The CDR3 length is 17 residues. The study's findings and limits: Researchers report that disease-linked clones proved CD8+ and relatively rare in peripheral blood. In ankylosing spondylitis patients, matched synovial fluid reportedly showed significant enrichment of disease-linked clones. Fewer than ten highly homologous variants made up a TCR beta motif that seemed to typify ankylosing spondylitis blood.

Making use of molecular barcodes, quantitative 5'-RACE generated TCR beta libraries. TCRdb recomputed calls from the 5' RACE reads with MiXCR, one row per CDR3 protein. The sample records some 340,000 distinct CDR3 sequences, roughly 15% being singletons. The clonotype comes from a male donor with ankylosing spondylitis or in good health (not recorded which). The specimen sequenced was blood, either unsorted or a sorted T cell fraction (not recorded which). The rearrangement uses TRBV6-5 and TRBJ2-3, with 9 bases that match TRBD2. The CDR3 DNA reads as TGTGCCAGCAGTTACACGGGACTAGCCAAAGTTAGAGATACGCAGTATTTT. This codes for CASSYTGLAKVRDTQYF.